This T cell receptor beta chain was sequenced for a study of T-cell memory formation after mild COVID-19. CDR3 length: 14 residues. Trimming shortened V by 2 bases and J by 9 bases, and 14 bases separated the two germline ends. Sample barcodes and UMIs were carried by the TCR alpha and TCR beta cDNA libraries that 5'RACE generated with constant-segment primers. Using its own MiXCR run on the 5' RACE reads, TCRdb lists one record per CDR3 protein. Seen here are just under 550,000 distinct CDR3 sequences, 20% observed once, and the top ten hold around 13%. This TCR was sampled from an adult woman who had mild COVID-19 (a few samples of this study predate the infection). Cell type and time point are not known. The gene calls are TRBV12-3 or TRBV12-4 and TRBJ2-1, with D unclear. Sample: PBMCs or a T cell subset sorted from them (not recorded which). The CDR3 loop is CASSLSGRFSEQFF. The CDR3 bases are TGTGCCAGCAGTTTATCTGGACGATTTAGTGAGCAGTTCTTC.